This TCR beta chain was recorded in a study of T-cell memory formation after mild COVID-19. In germline, CDR1 is MNHEY, CDR2 SVGAGI. V lost 2 bases and J 0 bases, leaving 15 bases between the germline ends. CDR3 length: 17 amino acids. MiXCR, run by TCRdb on the 5' RACE reads, gives a single entry per CDR3 protein. The sample yields roughly 450,000 distinct CDR3 sequences, about 18% seen once. Material for sequencing was PBMCs or a T cell subset sorted from them (not recorded which). The chain recombines TRBV6-5 with TRBJ2-3, with D perhaps being TRBD1 or TRBD2 (5 bases each). The receptor was derived from an adult woman who had mild COVID-19 (a few samples of this study predate the infection). Cell type and time point are not known. CDR3 residues: CASSYGGPVGSTDTQYF. The CDR3 region has the DNA TGTGCCAGCAGTTACGGGGGACCTGTAGGGAGCACAGATACGCAGTATTTT.